This TCR beta chain was sequenced during a study of blood T cell repertoires in COVID-19. CDR3 length: 15 residues. J lost 2 bases, V lost 3 bases, and 3 bases had no gene match. Germline assignment: CDR1 KGHSH and CDR2 LQKENI. The method was immunoSEQ multiplex PCR; TCRdb's version includes in-frame clones alone and lacks a portion of them. The sample has a few hundred thousand clones; roughly 85% are singletons. Note on this clone: Other DNA variants within this sample encode the same CDR3.

Material for sequencing was peripheral blood. This chain joins TRBV18 and TRBJ1-1; 10 bases align to TRBD1. The origin of this receptor is a man aged 18 to 35 with active or convalescent COVID-19. Here the CDR3 reads CASSPRTGGNTEAFF. CDR3 bases: TGTGCCAGCTCACCGCGGACAGGGGGAAACACTGAAGCTTTCTTT.